This TCR beta chain was obtained from a study of T cell repertoires in cytomegalovirus infection. Study-level background: Public TCR beta signature analysis indicated the presence of both CMV infection and matching HLA type.

This clonotype was counted between two and nine times. The antigen is not known. The CDR3 spans 14 residues. Germline loops: CDR1 SGHTA, CDR2 FQGNSA. The V gene lost 5 bases and the J gene lost 4 bases, with 14 bases spanning the gap. TCRdb re-called the reads through MiXCR, storing one row per CDR3 protein. The table has 20,000 to 25,000 distinct CDR3 sequences, approximately 39% seen once. General observations from the study: The cumulative frequency of public TCR beta families distinguished individuals who carried CMV together with the relevant HLA.

Sequencing used CD8+ T cells from cultured PBMCs, obtained from culture after CMV antigen stimulation. This TCR was recovered from a human donor in good health (CMV status not recorded). Some clones in this sample may be carry-over from other donors' samples. The J gene is TRBJ2-5, the V gene TRBV7-2, with D tentatively TRBD2 (7 bases). This CDR3 reads CASSGGGGGETQYF. As DNA, the CDR3 is TGTGCCAGCAGCGGGGGAGGGGGGGGAGAGACCCAGTACTTC.